The rows below give T cell receptor beta chains drawn from one sample of a study of shared clonotypes between healthy human individuals. The table came from immunoSEQ multiplex PCR; TCRdb's copy has only in-frame clones and leaves some out. The data hold around 1,000,000 clones, with around 77% observed a single time. Input material: memory CD4+ T cells from PBMCs. The receptors come from a man between 18 and 29 years old in good health. Some clones in this sample may be carry-over from other donors' samples. Both conserved end residues are part of each CDR3. D genes are given only for firm matches. Expanded clones get a size class; other rows say once, few or many, or leave the size out.

cdr3_nt	cdr3_aa	clone_size	j_call	cdr3_length	d_call	v_call
TGTGCCAGCAGCAGGGAGGACGGTGAAGCTTTCTTT	CASSREDGEAFF	few	TRBJ1-1	12	-	TRBV2
TGTGCCAGCAGCTTAGACAGGGGGCATCAGTACTTC	CASSLDRGHQYF	-	TRBJ2-7	12	TRBD1	TRBV7-8
TGCGCCAGCAGTCAAGACAGGGGGTGGGTTACTGAAGCTTTCTTT	CASSQDRGWVTEAFF	few	TRBJ1-1	15	TRBD1	TRBV23-1
TGTGCCAGCAGCTCGGACAGGGTTCGAACAGATACGCAGTATTTT	CASSSDRVRTDTQYF	few	TRBJ2-3	15	TRBD1	TRBV7-6
TGCAGCGTTGAAAGGGTGGGGGACACTTCCTACGAGCAGTACTTC	CSVERVGDTSYEQYF	-	TRBJ2-7	15	-	TRBV29-1
TGCGCCAGCAGCTTAGAGGCGGCGGGTAGCTCCTACAATGAGCAGTTCTTC	CASSLEAAGSSYNEQFF	-	TRBJ2-1	17	-	TRBV5-1
TGTGCTAGCGAGAGTCTCGACAGGGGCCCGAGTCGACAGTACTTC	CASESLDRGPSRQYF	-	TRBJ2-7	15	TRBD1	TRBV12-5
TGTGCCAGCAGTGAAAGGGCGGGATCCTACGAGCAGTACTTC	CASSERAGSYEQYF	-	TRBJ2-7	14	-	TRBV2
TGCGCCAGCCGTCTGGGGGACTTCACCAATGAGCAGTTCTTC	CASRLGDFTNEQFF	few	TRBJ2-1	14	-	TRBV5-1
TGTGCCAGCAGCGGACTACCCTTGTCCACCGGGGAGCTGTTTTTT	CASSGLPLSTGELFF	-	TRBJ2-2	15	-	TRBV2
TGTGCCAGCACCTTATCAATAGCGGGAACCGCAGATACGCAGTATTTT	CASTLSIAGTADTQYF	-	TRBJ2-3	16	TRBD2	TRBV2
TGTGCCAGCAGCTCTACTAATACCTTCTACGAGCAGTACTTC	CASSSTNTFYEQYF	-	TRBJ2-7	14	-	TRBV9
TGTGCCACCCGAAAGCGGGAGGGCCGGAATGAGCAGTTCTTC	CATRKREGRNEQFF	-	TRBJ2-1	14	TRBD2	TRBV6-1
TGCGCCAGCAGCCCCATAACGCGCGCCTACATTCAGTACTTC	CASSPITRAYIQYF	-	TRBJ2-4	14	-	TRBV4-1
TGTGCCAGCAGCTTAGTACGGGCCCAAGAGACCCAGTACTTC	CASSLVRAQETQYF	-	TRBJ2-5	14	-	TRBV13
TGTGCCAGCAGCGCCTTTCTAGCGGGAGATGGTGAGCAGTTCTTC	CASSAFLAGDGEQFF	-	TRBJ2-1	15	TRBD2	TRBV9
TGTGCCAGCAGCTTAATGGGGGGGAATCAGCCCCAGCATTTT	CASSLMGGNQPQHF	-	TRBJ1-5	14	-	TRBV7-9
TGTGCCACGCTAGCGGGAGGCCACAATGAGCAGTTCTTC	CATLAGGHNEQFF	-	TRBJ2-1	13	TRBD2	TRBV2
TGCGCCAGCAGCTTGGCCAAGGGACAGGGTCGCGAGACCCAGTACTTC	CASSLAKGQGRETQYF	-	TRBJ2-5	16	TRBD1	TRBV5-1
TGTGCCAGCAGCCGACGGATCCCCGAGCAGTACTTC	CASSRRIPEQYF	once	TRBJ2-7	12	-	TRBV28
TGTGCCAGCAGCCGTGTAGCGGGAGCGGGAAATGAGCAGTTCTTC	CASSRVAGAGNEQFF	once	TRBJ2-1	15	TRBD2	TRBV4-2
TGCAGCGTTAGACAGGGGCACGAGCAGTACTTC	CSVRQGHEQYF	many	TRBJ2-7	11	TRBD1	TRBV29-1
TGTGCCAGCTCTACCACACGCAGCGGACTAGTGCGAGACACCGGGGAGCTGTTTTTT	CASSTTRSGLVRDTGELFF	-	TRBJ2-2	19	TRBD2	TRBV18
TGTGCCAGCTCACCAGGATTTCAGGGCCATGGCTACACCTTC	CASSPGFQGHGYTF	-	TRBJ1-2	14	-	TRBV18
TGTGCCAGCAGTTCCCGACAGCCCCAAGAGACCCAGTACTTC	CASSSRQPQETQYF	-	TRBJ2-5	14	-	TRBV2
TGTGCCAGCAGCGTAGGGGAGGGCCGGTCTGGGGCCAACGTCCTGACTTTC	CASSVGEGRSGANVLTF	once	TRBJ2-6	17	TRBD2	TRBV9
TGCACCAGCAGCCAAGTTCTAGAAAGCCCAGATACGCAGTATTTT	CTSSQVLESPDTQYF	-	TRBJ2-3	15	-	TRBV1
TGTGCCACGGGCCCTGGGGCCAACGTCCTGACTTTC	CATGPGANVLTF	-	TRBJ2-6	12	-	TRBV19
TGTGCCAGCTCACCACCATTGGGACAGGGGGCGGACGAGCAGTACTTC	CASSPPLGQGADEQYF	-	TRBJ2-7	16	TRBD1	TRBV18
TGTGCCTGGAGTGTAGGCAGGGAGACCCAGTACTTC	CAWSVGRETQYF	-	TRBJ2-5	12	-	TRBV30